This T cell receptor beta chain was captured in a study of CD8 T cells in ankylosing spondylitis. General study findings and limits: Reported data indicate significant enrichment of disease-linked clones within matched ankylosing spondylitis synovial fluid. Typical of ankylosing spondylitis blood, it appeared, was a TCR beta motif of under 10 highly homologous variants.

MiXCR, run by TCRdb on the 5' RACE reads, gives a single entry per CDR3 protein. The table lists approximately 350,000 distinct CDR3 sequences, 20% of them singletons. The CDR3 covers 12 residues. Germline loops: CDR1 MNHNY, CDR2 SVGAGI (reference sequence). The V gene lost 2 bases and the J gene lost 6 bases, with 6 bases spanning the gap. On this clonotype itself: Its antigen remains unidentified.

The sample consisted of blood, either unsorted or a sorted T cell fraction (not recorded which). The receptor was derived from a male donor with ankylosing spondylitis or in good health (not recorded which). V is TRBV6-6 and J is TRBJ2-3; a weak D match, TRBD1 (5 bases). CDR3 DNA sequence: TGTGCCAGCAGTTACAAGGGGGATACGCAGTATTTT. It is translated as CASSYKGDTQYF.